One and the same sample provided the 30 T cell receptor beta chains below, sequenced in a study of CD8 T cells in ankylosing spondylitis. TCRdb re-derived calls from the 5' RACE reads in MiXCR, one entry per CDR3 protein. The data show some 140,000 distinct CDR3 sequences, with approximately 7.4% seen just once and over 10% held by the top ten. Material: blood, either unsorted or a sorted T cell fraction (not recorded which). Receptors originate from a female donor with ankylosing spondylitis or in good health (not recorded which).

There are many counts of this clonotype. The chain recombines TRBV7-2 with TRBJ1-2; possible D gene TRBD1, 6 bases. CDR1 and CDR2 from the germline V gene are SGHTA and FQGNSA. There are 14 residues in the CDR3. V lost 0 bases to trimming and J lost 5 bases, with 10 bases between them. DNA for the CDR3: TGTGCCAGCAGCTTAGCCCCGACAGGATATGGCTACACCTTC. Protein: CASSLAPTGYGYTF.

This clonotype was counted ten times or more. J is TRBJ2-1 and V is TRBV20-1, with 8 bases aligning to TRBD2. Trimming at V came to 3 bases and at J to 0 bases, leaving 7 bases not matched to a gene. This CDR3 region has 16 residues. The germline V gene encodes CDR1 DFQATT and CDR2 SNEGSKA (reference sequence). The CDR3 sequence: CSASASGGSSYNEQFF. The CDR3 region has the DNA TGCAGTGCTAGTGCGAGCGGGGGTAGCTCCTACAATGAGCAGTTCTTC.

This clonotype occurred many times. The V call is TRBV9, the J call TRBJ1-2; D is ambiguous. This CDR3 spans 14 amino acids. Germline V lookup: CDR1 SGDLS, CDR2 YYNGEE. Trimming shortened V by 0 bases and J by 7 bases, and 13 bases separated the two germline ends. The CDR3 loop is CASSVELGLSGYTF. CDR3 nucleotides: TGTGCCAGCAGCGTAGAGTTAGGGTTAAGTGGCTACACCTTC.

V gene TRBV20-1 combines with J gene TRBJ2-3, with D perhaps TRBD1 or TRBD2 (5 bases each). Germline-derived CDR1 and CDR2 are DFQATT and SNEGSKA (reference sequence). The CDR3 has 16 amino acids. Trimming took 5 bases from V and 0 from J, leaving 18 bases between them. CDR3 sequence reads: CSAPGRSPHSTDTQYF. The CDR3 nucleotides read TGCAGTGCTCCGGGGCGATCCCCTCATAGCACAGATACGCAGTATTTT.

The V gene is TRBV5-1, the J gene TRBJ1-1; D unclear. Trimming shortened V by 3 bases and J by 1 base, and 10 bases separated the two germline ends. The CDR3 is 14 residues long. CDR1 and CDR2 (germline): SGHRS, YFSETQ. This CDR3 is CASSSRAQNTEAFF. The CDR3 DNA reads TGCGCCAGCAGCTCGAGGGCCCAGAACACTGAAGCTTTCTTT.

Comment on this clonotype: A read error may explain this, as a much larger clone is one base away. This sequence joins TRBV2 and TRBJ1-1, with TRBD1 as a possible D gene (5 bases). V was cut by 9 bases and J by 4 bases, with 15 bases left in between. This CDR3 contains 13 residues. Germline V gene sequence: CDR1 SNHLY, CDR2 FYNNEI. As DNA, the CDR3 is TGTGCCAGACGGGGCCTACGGAGCACTGAAGCTTTCTTT. Translation: CARRGLRSTEAFF.

V usage is TRBV4-3 and J usage is TRBJ2-7, with D possibly called TRBD1 or TRBD2 (5 bases each). Germline CDR1 LGHNA, CDR2 YSLEER. The CDR3 contains 14 residues. Trimming left V 3 bases short and J 6 bases short, with 15 bases between. CDR3 in amino acids: CASSQGERDREQYF. For the CDR3, the DNA is TGCGCCAGCAGCCAGGGGGAAAGGGATCGCGAGCAGTACTTC.

The table lists this clonotype with many counts. The chain employs TRBV28 and TRBJ1-1, with a weak D call TRBD1 (5 bases). The CDR3 loop spans 11 amino acids. Germline CDR1 MDHEN, CDR2 SYDVKM. Trimming cost V 7 bases and J 10 bases, with 13 bases left between them. Here the CDR3 reads CASMTNGAAFF. CDR3 DNA sequence: TGTGCCAGCATGACCAACGGGGCAGCTTTCTTT.

Comment on this clonotype: A single base separates this from a much larger clone, so it may be a read error. The chain joins TRBV12-3 or TRBV12-4 to TRBJ2-1; D gene ambiguous. The CDR3 has 16 amino acids. The ends were cut back, 5 bases at V and 3 bases at J, with 17 bases in the middle. This CDR3 reads CASSPPTLSGYNEQFF. CDR3 coding DNA: TGTGCCAGCAGTCCTCCCACACTGTCCGGCTACAATGAGCAGTTCTTC.

This clonotype was seen repeatedly, ten times or more. DNA of the CDR3: TGTGCCAGCTCACCAAACCCGGGAGGGACCTACGAGCAGTACTTC. Encoded protein: CASSPNPGGTYEQYF. This chain links TRBV18 with TRBJ2-7, with 8 bases lining up with TRBD2. The CDR3 is made up of 15 amino acids. Germline V lookup: CDR1 KGHSH, CDR2 LQKENI. Trimming removed 2 bases from V and 2 bases from J; junction bases left unmatched: 5.

In its sample, this clonotype was seen many times. The CDR3 region has the DNA TGTGCCAGCAGCTTAGTCTGGCAGGGTAGGACTGGAAACACCATATATTTT. This codes for CASSLVWQGRTGNTIYF. The chain is built from TRBV7-8 and TRBJ1-3, with a weak D call TRBD1 (5 bases). Deletions cut 1 base from V and 2 bases from J, with 15 bases between. CDR1 is SGHVS and CDR2 is FQNEAQ in the germline V gene. There are 17 residues in the CDR3.

The table lists this clonotype with many counts. The CDR3 region has the DNA TGCGCCAGCAGCCAAGGGGGACAGGGGGCTTGGGGCTACACCTTC. This sequence encodes CASSQGGQGAWGYTF. V and J are TRBV4-1 and TRBJ1-2; 12 bases match TRBD1. The CDR3 spans 15 residues. In germline, CDR1 is MGHRA, CDR2 YSYEKL. With 1 base clipped from V and 8 bases from J, the junction kept 5 bases outside the gene matches.

This clonotype was seen at least ten times. The chain carries TRBV4-1 and TRBJ2-4, with 7 nucleotides matching TRBD1. The CDR3 loop spans 16 amino acids. Germline trimming cut 1 base from V and 0 bases from J; bases unmatched to any gene: 3. Germline CDR1 and CDR2: MGHRA and YSYEKL. CDR3 sequence: CASSQGTGVAKNIQYF. In DNA, the CDR3 is TGCGCCAGCAGCCAAGGGACAGGAGTAGCCAAAAACATTCAGTACTTC.

In its sample, this clonotype was seen many times. The rearrangement links TRBV29-1 to TRBJ2-1; 12 bases are a match to TRBD2. V shed 7 bases, J shed 7 bases, and the junction held 5 bases outside the gene matches. CDR1 is SQVTM and CDR2 is ANQGSEA in the germline V gene. This CDR3 contains 13 residues. The CDR3 sequence: CSASGGARNEQFF. The CDR3 bases are TGCAGCGCTAGCGGGGGGGCTCGGAATGAGCAGTTCTTC.

The sample holds a few counts of this clonotype. The CDR3: CSARPTGGETEAFF. The CDR3 nucleotides are TGCAGTGCTAGGCCGACGGGGGGCGAGACTGAAGCTTTCTTT. The chain carries TRBV20-1 and TRBJ1-1, with D possibly being TRBD1 (6 bases). The CDR3 length is 14 residues. V was trimmed by 3 bases and J by 5 bases, leaving 16 bases between them. Germline lookup yields CDR1 DFQATT and CDR2 SNEGSKA (reference sequence).

This clonotype occurred many times. The chain employs TRBV20-1 and TRBJ1-4; D may be TRBD1 (5 bases). The V gene lost 3 bases and the J gene lost 7 bases, with 21 bases spanning the gap. This CDR3 spans 16 amino acids. Germline CDR1 DFQATT, CDR2 SNEGSKA (reference sequence). The CDR3, as DNA: TGCAGTGCTAGGCACACTATAGGAGGGGTAACTGAAAAACTGTTTTTT. This codes for CSARHTIGGVTEKLFF.

Many counts were recorded for this clonotype. This may arise from a read error, as a much more abundant clone is one base away. The genes are TRBV12-3 or TRBV12-4 and TRBJ1-4, with D uncertain. This CDR3 has 12 residues. The CDR3 is CAGSLGYEKLFF. The CDR3 nucleotides are TGTGCCGGCAGTTTGGGATATGAAAAACTGTTTTTT.

This clonotype was counted ten times or more. J is TRBJ2-5 and V is TRBV29-1; D unresolved. Germline V gives CDR1 SQVTM, CDR2 ANQGSEA. Trimming removed 4 bases from V and 3 bases from J, with 15 bases in between. CDR3 size: 14 residues. CDR3 sequence reads: CSVAEVGEEETQYF. The CDR3 nucleotides read TGCAGCGTTGCTGAGGTCGGAGAAGAAGAGACCCAGTACTTC.

This clonotype was counted ten times or more. This sequence joins TRBV7-3 and TRBJ2-3, with D uncertain. Germline loops: CDR1 SGHTA, CDR2 FQGTGA. The CDR3 spans 12 residues. Trimming took off 5 bases at V and 8 bases at J, with 11 bases between the two ends. CDR3 residues: CASSTLLGTQYF. For the CDR3, the DNA is TGTGCCAGCAGCACCCTCCTAGGTACGCAGTATTTT.

This clonotype was counted at least ten times. The gene calls are TRBV20-1 and TRBJ2-3, with TRBD2 identical over 8 bases. Germline V CDR1 and CDR2: DFQATT, SNEGSKA (reference sequence). The CDR3 contains 13 residues. V dropped 6 bases and J dropped 3; count of bases not matched to a gene: 5. DNA of the CDR3: TGCAGTGCCTCGACTAGCGATACAGATACGCAGTATTTT. Translation: CSASTSDTDTQYF.

The rearrangement joins TRBV5-5 to TRBJ1-5; 9 positions match TRBD1. Germline assignment: CDR1 SGHKS and CDR2 YYEKEE (reference sequence). The CDR3 consists of 14 residues. V dropped 4 bases and J dropped 7; count of bases not matched to a gene: 6. CDR3 sequence reads: CASSRTGDVQPQHF. As DNA, the CDR3 is TGTGCCAGCAGCAGGACAGGGGATGTACAGCCCCAGCATTTT.

This clonotype appeared many times. The chain links TRBV12-3 or TRBV12-4 to TRBJ1-1; the D gene is possibly TRBD1 (5 bases). V lost 1 base and J lost 1, with 10 bases in between. CDR3 size: 15 residues. The CDR3 is CASSLGGATNTEAFF. The CDR3, as DNA: TGTGCCAGCAGTTTAGGGGGCGCGACGAACACTGAAGCTTTCTTT.

This clonotype has a count of ten or more. This chain connects TRBV27 to TRBJ1-4; maybe TRBD1 (6 bases). The CDR3 length is 15 residues. V lost 6 bases and J lost 6, with 17 bases in between. Germline CDR1 MNHEY, CDR2 SMNVEV (reference sequence). The CDR3 DNA sequence: TGTGCCAGCAGCAAAGCGGGGGGGGCGCATGAAAAACTGTTTTTT. Residues: CASSKAGGAHEKLFF.

This clonotype was detected many times. The gene calls are TRBV4-2 and TRBJ2-3; the match to TRBD2 covers 10 bases. The V segment lost 0 bases and the J segment 9 bases; nucleotides outside the gene matches: 3. The length of the CDR3 is 14 residues. CDR1 LGHNA and CDR2 YNFKEQ come from the germline V gene. The CDR3 reads CASSQELAGRTQYF. The DNA of the CDR3 is TGTGCCAGCAGCCAAGAACTAGCGGGGAGAACGCAGTATTTT.

This clonotype was recorded many times. This sequence joins TRBV4-3 and TRBJ1-6; weak D call: TRBD1 (6 bases). The germline V and J ends were trimmed by 1 base and 2 bases, with 12 bases remaining between them. This CDR3 is 17 amino acids long. Germline CDR1 LGHNA, CDR2 YSLEER. DNA for the CDR3: TGCGCCAGCAGCCAAGGGGCGGGGGCGGCCTATAATTCACCCCTCCACTTT. It is translated as CASSQGAGAAYNSPLHF.

This clonotype was counted many times. The rearrangement links TRBV12-3 or TRBV12-4 to TRBJ1-1; D not certain. This CDR3 is 11 amino acids long. Trimming took off 6 bases at V and 6 bases at J, with 8 bases between the two ends. CDR3 DNA: TGTGCCAGCAGCTCATTCGCTGAAGCTTTCTTT. Translated: CASSSFAEAFF.

This clonotype was counted many times. This chain uses TRBV2 with TRBJ2-7; D remains ambiguous. CDR3 length equals 14 residues. The V end lost 8 bases, the J end lost 0 bases, and 14 bases lay between the germline ends. Germline lookup yields CDR1 SNHLY and CDR2 FYNNEI. CDR3 DNA: TGTGCCAGCCTTCTTAATGGGGTCTCCTACGAGCAGTACTTC. Residues: CASLLNGVSYEQYF.

In this sample, this clonotype turned up many times. The chain has TRBV6-1 and TRBJ1-6; D remains ambiguous. This CDR3 has 15 residues. Germline CDR1 reads MNHNS; CDR2 reads SASEGT. V gave up 1 base and J gave up 6 bases, with 10 bases separating them. The CDR3 loop reads CASSEVWGFNSPLHF. The CDR3 DNA reads as TGTGCCAGCAGTGAAGTTTGGGGTTTTAATTCACCCCTCCACTTT.

This clonotype was seen many times. The gene calls are TRBV5-1 and TRBJ2-1; TRBD1 or TRBD2 may be the D gene (5 bases each). CDR1 and CDR2 (germline): SGHRS, YFSETQ. The CDR3 loop spans 14 amino acids. V was shortened by 2 bases and J by 9 bases, with 15 bases between the two germline ends. CDR3 DNA sequence: TGCGCCAGCAGCTTTCCCGGGACCGCGGGTGAGCAGTTCTTC. Protein: CASSFPGTAGEQFF.

This clonotype was detected many times. CDR3: CASSSQGNYGYTF. CDR3 nucleotides: TGTGCCAGCAGCTCTCAGGGGAACTATGGCTACACCTTC. V gene TRBV7-6 combines with J gene TRBJ1-2; D possibly corresponds to TRBD1 (6 bases). The CDR3 is made up of 13 amino acids. The germline V gene has CDR1 SGHVS and CDR2 FNYEAQ. Trimming shortened V by 4 bases and J by 2 bases, and 8 bases separated the two germline ends. The entire variable domain, with the rest obtained from reference TRBV7-6 and TRBJ1-2, is as follows: GAGVSQSPRYKVTKRGQDVALRCDPISGHVSLYWYRQALGQGPEFLTYFNYEAQQDKSGLPNDRFSAERPEGSISTLTIQRTEQRDSAMYRCASSSQGNYGYTFGSGTRLTVV.